This T cell receptor (beta chain) appears in the sequencing data of a study of blood T cell repertoires in COVID-19. Trimming cost V 6 bases and J 4 bases, with 12 bases left between them. The CDR3 has 13 residues. Original analysis: Researchers report that nucleated cell counts were estimated from reference gene primer amplification. Generated by immunoSEQ multiplex PCR, the TCRdb table keeps only in-frame clones and is missing some. For V, J and clone size, that table is used; D and trimming come from the DNA. Of roughly 100,000 clones in the sample, approximately 72% were seen once. The sequence came from a woman in her 70s with acute or convalescent COVID-19. V and J are TRBV12-3 or TRBV12-4 and TRBJ1-2, with a weak D call TRBD1 (5 bases). The source material was peripheral blood. The CDR3 nucleotides are TGTGCCAGCAGCGTACAGGTCACCTATGGCTACACCTTC. Translated: CASSVQVTYGYTF.